This entry lists 9 T cell receptor beta chains sequenced from one sample in a study of beta chain features in type 1 diabetes. The study, taken as a whole, reports: Type 1 diabetes patients had TCRB CDR3s that were shorter (moderately but significantly so) in all four CD4+ subsets.

Which antigens these TCRs recognize remains unknown. Reverse transcribing all isolated RNA meant expressed TCRB transcripts were sequenced. Assay used: immunoSEQ multiplex PCR; TCRdb lists only in-frame clones, some missing. Of about 190,000 clones listed, about 7.8% are singletons. Sequencing used central memory CD4+ T cells from blood. These receptors all stem from a woman between 40 and 55 years old with type 1 diabetes.

J is TRBJ1-5 and V is TRBV7-8, with a tentative D call TRBD1 (5 bases). V was shortened by 2 bases and J by 7 bases, with 15 bases between the two germline ends. CDR1 SGHVS and CDR2 FQNEAQ come from the germline V gene. The CDR3 extends over 15 amino acids. The CDR3 region is CASSLLGGVSQPQHF. The DNA for the CDR3 is TGTGCCAGCAGCTTATTGGGAGGGGTCAGCCAGCCCCAGCATTTT.

V and J are TRBV30 and TRBJ2-1; 7 bases are a match to TRBD2. V lost 3 bases and J lost 8; bases outside the gene matches: 10. The length of the CDR3 is 14 residues. Per germline, CDR1 GTSNPN and CDR2 SVGIG (reference sequence). CDR3 nucleotide sequence: TGTGCCTGGAGCATGGCGGGAGAAGCGGATGAGCAGTTCTTC. It codes for CAWSMAGEADEQFF. Supplemented by reference TRBV30 and TRBJ2-1, the full variable domain reads SQTIHQWPATLVQPVGSPLSLECTVEGTSNPNLYWYRQAAGRGLQLLFYSVGIGQISSEVPQNLSASRPQDRQFILSSKKLLLSDSGFYLCAWSMAGEADEQFFGPGTRLTVL.

CDR3 residues: CASSIRVAADTQYF. The CDR3 DNA follows: TGTGCCAGTAGTATACGCGTTGCGGCAGATACGCAGTATTTT. The chain combines TRBV19 with TRBJ2-3; no firm D call. Germline V gene sequence: CDR1 LNHDA, CDR2 SQIVND (reference sequence). The V end lost 2 bases, the J end lost 4 bases, and 10 bases lay between the germline ends. The CDR3 totals 14 residues.

This rearrangement joins TRBV7-2 to TRBJ1-2, with 9 nucleotides matching TRBD1. Losses at the gene ends were 6 bases for V and 7 bases for J; bases not matched to a gene: 12. The germline V gene has CDR1 SGHTA and CDR2 FQGNSA. The CDR3 is made up of 15 amino acids. CDR3 amino acids: CASRTPGQGIFGYTF. The CDR3, as DNA: TGTGCCAGCAGGACCCCGGGACAGGGTATCTTTGGCTACACCTTC.

The J gene is TRBJ1-5, the V gene TRBV9; D gene uncertain. CDR3 size: 18 residues. V dropped 4 bases and J dropped 1 base, with 21 bases sitting between them. Germline V lookup: CDR1 SGDLS, CDR2 YYNGEE. CDR3 sequence (DNA): TGTGCCAGCAGCCCACCCCCGCGGGAAGCCCGGAGCAATCAGCCCCAGCATTTT. As protein: CASSPPPREARSNQPQHF. Full variable domain (rest looked up from reference TRBV9 and TRBJ1-5): DSGVTQTPKHLITATGQRVTLRCSPRSGDLSVYWYQQSLDQGLQFLIQYYNGEERAKGNILERFSAQQFPDLHSELNLSSLELGDSALYFCASSPPPREARSNQPQHFGDGTRLSIL.

This clone was found a few times. The chain joins TRBV18 to TRBJ2-2, with TRBD1 identical over 7 bases. The CDR3 runs 16 residues. Germline V gene data show CDR1 as KGHSH and CDR2 as LQKENI. V shed 6 bases and J 0 bases; nucleotides not matched to a gene: 7. The chain's CDR3 is CASSFRQGSNTGELFF. The CDR3 DNA follows: TGTGCCAGCTCGTTTCGACAGGGATCGAACACCGGGGAGCTGTTTTTT.

V gene TRBV5-6 combines with J gene TRBJ1-2, with 8 bases matching TRBD1. The trim removed 2 bases at V and 2 bases at J, leaving 5 bases unmatched. Per the germline V gene, CDR1 is SGHDT and CDR2 is YYEEEE. There are 15 residues in the CDR3. The CDR3: CASSFQGAQNYGYTF. As DNA, the CDR3 is TGTGCCAGCAGCTTTCAGGGGGCGCAAAACTATGGCTACACCTTC. Full variable domain (rest looked up from reference TRBV5-6 and TRBJ1-2): DAGVTQSPTHLIKTRGQQVTLRCSPKSGHDTVSWYQQALGQGPQFIFQYYEEEERQRGNFPDRFSGHQFPNYSSELNVNALLLGDSALYLCASSFQGAQNYGYTFGSGTRLTVV.

For the CDR3, the DNA is TGTGCCAGCAGCCGCGACGCCGAGGTGTACGAGCAGTACTTC. It codes for CASSRDAEVYEQYF. The chain uses TRBV6-6 and TRBJ2-7; no definite D call. Germline V CDR1 and CDR2: MNHNY, SVGAGI (reference sequence). The germline V and J ends were trimmed by 6 bases and 4 bases, with 16 bases remaining between them. This CDR3 contains 14 residues.

This clone was seen a few times. The V call is TRBV7-8, the J call TRBJ2-7; no definite D call. The V end lost 5 bases, the J end lost 5 bases, and 13 bases lay between the germline ends. Germline CDR1 is SGHVS and CDR2 is FQNEAQ. CDR3 length: 13 residues. The CDR3 coding sequence is TGTGCCAGCAGCCTACCCTCTCGTGACGAGCAGTACTTC. Translating gives CASSLPSRDEQYF.